Presented here are 30 T cell receptor beta chains from one specimen sequenced in a study of metastatic and nonmetastatic thyroid tumors. Every patient was untreated before thyroid surgery. TCRdb re-clonotyped the PCR reads through MiXCR. The sample records about 40,000 clones, around an eighth being singletons. Sequenced input: blood. The receptors stem from a female donor with papillary thyroid cancer or a benign thyroid nodule (not recorded which). Some clones in this sample may be carry-over from other donors' samples.

This clone appeared many times. The chain links TRBV19 to TRBJ2-1, with 15 nucleotides matching TRBD2. The trim removed 4 bases at V and 1 base at J, leaving 2 bases unmatched. The CDR3 runs 17 residues. Germline loops: CDR1 LNHDA, CDR2 SQIVND (reference sequence). This CDR3 reads CASSTGTSGRSYNEQFF. CDR3 coding DNA: TGTGCCAGTAGTACCGGGACTAGCGGGAGGTCCTACAATGAGCAGTTCTTC. Full variable domain (outside the CDR3, taken from reference TRBV19 and TRBJ2-1): DGGITQSPKYLFRKEGQNVTLSCEQNLNHDAMYWYRQDPGQGLRLIYYSQIVNDFQKGDIAEGYSVSREKKESFPLTVTSAQKNPTAFYLCASSTGTSGRSYNEQFFGPGTRLTVL.

This clone appeared many times. The chain uses TRBV6-5 and TRBJ2-7; 7 bases are shared with TRBD2. The CDR3 sequence is 14 residues long. The junction had 5 bases not matched to a gene; V was cut back by 2 bases and J by 4 bases. CDR1 and CDR2 (germline): MNHEY, SVGAGI. The CDR3 sequence is CASSYGLDLYEQYF. Written as DNA, the CDR3 is TGTGCCAGCAGTTACGGACTAGATTTGTACGAGCAGTACTTC.

There are many counts of this clone. The sample carries other DNA sequences with the same CDR3. The V and J genes are TRBV7-3 and TRBJ2-3; a weak D match, TRBD2 (6 bases). Germline V CDR1 and CDR2: SGHTA, FQGTGA. The CDR3 loop spans 17 amino acids. Trimming shortened V by 2 bases and J by 4 bases, and 19 bases separated the two germline ends. CDR3 sequence reads: CASSLLGGRGWADTQYF. The DNA for the CDR3 is TGTGCCAGCAGCTTACTGGGGGGTAGAGGCTGGGCAGATACGCAGTATTTT.

This clone was detected ten times or more. The V call is TRBV11-3, the J call TRBJ2-2; TRBD2 agrees at 11 bases. CDR1 is SGHNT, CDR2 YENEEA, per germline. CDR3 length equals 15 residues. Trimming took 2 bases from V and 5 from J; bases not matched to a gene: 1. In DNA form, the CDR3 reads TGTGCCAGCAGCTTAAGACTAGCGGGAACCGGGGAGCTGTTTTTT. As protein: CASSLRLAGTGELFF.

This clone was detected ten times or more. The chain links TRBV28 to TRBJ1-5; 8 bases are shared with TRBD1. The CDR3 covers 14 residues. V was clipped by 3 bases and J by 6 bases; unmatched bases: 4. Germline V gives CDR1 MDHEN, CDR2 SYDVKM. The CDR3: CASSFQGAAQPQHF. DNA of the CDR3: TGTGCCAGCAGTTTCCAGGGGGCGGCTCAGCCCCAGCATTTT.

CDR3 sequence: CASSLILAGAGELFF. Written as DNA, the CDR3 is TGTGCCAGCAGCTTAATACTAGCGGGAGCCGGGGAGCTGTTTTTT. J is TRBJ2-2 and V is TRBV11-3, with 11 bases matching TRBD2. This CDR3 spans 15 amino acids. Germline-derived CDR1 and CDR2 are SGHNT and YENEEA. V shed 2 bases and J 6 bases; nucleotides not matched to a gene: 2.

This clone has more than one count but fewer than ten. This may come from a read error, since a much larger clone is one base off. Other DNA variants within this sample encode the same CDR3. The chain recombines TRBV5-1 with TRBJ2-3; D assignment may be TRBD1 or TRBD2 (5 bases each). This CDR3 spans 14 amino acids. Germline CDR1 reads SGHRS; CDR2 reads YFSETQ. The CDR3 nucleotides are TGTGCCAGCAGCCCGGGACCCCGGGCAGATACGCAGTATTTT. Translating it yields CASSPGPRADTQYF.

The chain is built from TRBV28 and TRBJ2-1, with D unclear. Looked up from germline, CDR1 is MDHEN and CDR2 is SYDVKM. V gave up 5 bases and J gave up 7 bases, with 18 bases separating them. The CDR3 loop spans 15 amino acids. CDR3 loop: CASSQQRPHGNEQFF. CDR3 sequence (DNA): TGTGCCAGCAGTCAACAGCGTCCCCATGGTAATGAGCAGTTCTTC.

This clone was recorded many times. The V gene is TRBV4-1, the J gene TRBJ2-1; 7 nucleotides line up with TRBD2. V lost 1 base to trimming and J lost 6 bases; unmatched junction nucleotides: 6. The length of the CDR3 is 15 residues. Germline CDR1 and CDR2: MGHRA and YSYEKL. CDR3 sequence: CASSQGGGGLNEQFF. CDR3 DNA: TGCGCCAGCAGCCAAGGGGGGGGAGGTCTCAATGAGCAGTTCTTC.

As to this clone: One end of the junction does not line up with germline, which may come from a read error. The V and J genes are TRBV6-1 and TRBJ1-1; D is uncertain. CDR1 MNHNS and CDR2 SASEGT come from the germline V gene. The CDR3 covers 10 residues. The CDR3 protein is CASTRAEACF. The DNA of the CDR3 is TGTGCGAGCACGCGAGCTGAAGCTTGCTTT.

In its sample, this clone was seen many times. A read error may be the cause here, since a much bigger clone is one base away. The rearrangement links TRBV5-1 to TRBJ2-1; 8 bases align to TRBD1. This CDR3 is 17 amino acids long. Per the germline V gene, CDR1 is SGHRS and CDR2 is YFSETQ. CDR3 DNA: TGCGCCAGCAGCTTGGGAAGGGGCCAGGGGGCGAAGAATGAGCGGTTCTTC. This translates into CASSLGRGQGAKNERFF.

The genes are TRBV28 and TRBJ2-1; 8 bases agree with TRBD1. Germline-derived CDR1 and CDR2 are MDHEN and SYDVKM. Unmatched junction bases numbered 13, after V lost 9 bases and J lost 6 bases. The CDR3 runs 15 residues. As DNA, the CDR3 is TGTGCCAGTACCCCCCCCGGACAGGGAGTCAATGAGCAGTTCTTC. It encodes CASTPPGQGVNEQFF.

As to this clone: Mismatch with germline at one junction end may stem from a read error. The chain uses TRBV2 and TRBJ1-2; D uncertain. CDR1 SNHLY and CDR2 FYNNEI come from the germline V gene. The CDR3 is made up of 11 amino acids. The chain's CDR3 is CASSVWYGYTF. The CDR3 coding sequence is TGTGCAAGCAGTGTGTGGTATGGCTACACCTTC.

This clone was found many times. The rearrangement uses TRBV28 and TRBJ1-1; 7 nucleotides agree with TRBD1. The germline V gene has CDR1 MDHEN and CDR2 SYDVKM. The length of the CDR3 is 14 residues. This chain's CDR3 is CAAGTDYMNTEAFF. DNA of the CDR3: TGTGCTGCCGGGACAGATTATATGAACACTGAAGCTTTCTTT. The full variable domain, with the rest looked up from reference TRBV28 and TRBJ1-1, is DVKVTQSSRYLVKRTGEKVFLECVQDMDHENMFWYRQDPGLGLRLIYFSYDVKMKEKGDIPEGYSVSREKKERFSLILESASTNQTSMYLCAAGTDYMNTEAFFGQGTRLTVV.

The chain couples TRBV19 to TRBJ1-3, with a possible D match to TRBD1 (5 bases). Trimming shortened V by 9 bases and J by 7 bases, and 19 bases separated the two germline ends. Germline V gene lookup returns CDR1 LNHDA and CDR2 SQIVND (reference sequence). The CDR3 runs 14 residues. Here the CDR3 reads CASHPGGGGNTIYF. CDR3 nucleotides: TGTGCCAGCCACCCTGGGGGGGGTGGTAACACCATATATTTT.

The sample holds many counts of this clone. V and J are TRBV14 and TRBJ1-6; tentatively, D is TRBD1 (5 bases). CDR1 and CDR2 from the germline V gene are SGHDN and FVKESK. This CDR3 has 17 residues. Trimming took 0 bases from V and 7 from J, leaving 16 bases between them. The CDR3 sequence is CASSQDLGGALNSPLHF. The CDR3 coding sequence is TGTGCCAGCAGCCAAGATCTCGGAGGGGCGTTAAATTCACCCCTCCACTTT.

This clone was counted ten times or more. A much more abundant neighbour one base away suggests this may be a read error. The rearrangement joins TRBV30 to TRBJ2-7; 7 bases fit TRBD1. In germline, CDR1 is GTSNPN, CDR2 SVGIG (reference sequence). The CDR3 contains 14 residues. The junction had 7 bases not matched to a gene; V was cut back by 3 bases and J by 2 bases. CDR3 region: CAWRRTGFTYEQYF. DNA of the CDR3: TGTGCCTGGAGGAGGACAGGCTTTACCTACGAGCAGTACTTC.

Ten or more counts support this clone. One end of the junction varies from germline; a read error may be responsible. The genes are TRBV7-9 and TRBJ2-7, with D perhaps matching TRBD2 (5 bases). There are 15 residues in the CDR3. CDR1 and CDR2 from the germline V gene are SEHNR and FQNEAQ (reference sequence). CDR3 bases: TGTGCCAGCAGCTTGGGCGGGTACTCCTCCCACGAGCAGTACTTC. Translated: CASSLGGYSSHEQYF.

This clone was recorded at least ten times. This sequence joins TRBV6-5 and TRBJ2-1; D is unclear. Germline V lookup: CDR1 MNHEY, CDR2 SVGAGI. This CDR3 has 16 residues. The V end was cut by 4 bases, the J end by 2 bases, with 15 bases between. CDR3 nucleotides: TGTGCCAGCAGTTCAACTGGGGAAACAACCTACAATGAGCAGTTCTTC. This codes for CASSSTGETTYNEQFF.

This clone was detected many times. The V call is TRBV7-8, the J call TRBJ2-1, with D perhaps assigned TRBD1 or TRBD2 (5 bases each). Looked up from germline, CDR1 is SGHVS and CDR2 is FQNEAQ. The CDR3 loop spans 14 amino acids. Between the trimmed V and J ends, which lost 3 bases and 4 bases, there was a span of 10 bases. The DNA for the CDR3 is TGTGCCAGCAGCTTTACCGAGGGGTACAATGAGCAGTTCTTC. Amino acid sequence: CASSFTEGYNEQFF.

The chain combines TRBV11-2 with TRBJ2-7; no definite D call. CDR1 and CDR2 (germline): SGHAT, FQNNGV. Trimming cost V 1 base and J 0 bases, with 13 bases left between them. CDR3 length: 16 residues. The CDR3 loop is CASSLGRSRSSYEQYF. DNA of the CDR3: TGTGCCAGCAGCTTAGGAAGGTCCAGAAGCTCCTACGAGCAGTACTTC.

This chain joins TRBV11-3 and TRBJ2-2; D is uncertain. Per germline, CDR1 SGHNT and CDR2 YENEEA. CDR3 size: 14 residues. V was pared by 5 bases and J by 1 base, with 8 bases between. CDR3 bases: TGTGCCAGCAGCCCCCGACAGAACACCGGGGAGCTGTTTTTT. This sequence encodes CASSPRQNTGELFF.

With respect to this clone: A single base separates this from a much larger clone, so it may be a read error. The rearrangement uses TRBV11-2 and TRBJ2-3, with 7 bases fitting TRBD1. The CDR3 totals 16 residues. The germline gives CDR1 SGHAT, CDR2 FQNNGV. CDR3 nucleotides: TGTACCAGCAGCCACGGGACAGCTGGAAGCACAGATACGCAGTATTTT. Translation gives CTSSHGTAGSTDTQYF.

There are a few counts of this clone. This chain links TRBV6-1 with TRBJ2-1; 12 bases map to TRBD2. Unmatched junction bases numbered 8, after V lost 3 bases and J lost 8 bases. Germline CDR1 and CDR2: MNHNS and SASEGT. The CDR3 loop spans 16 amino acids. The CDR3, as DNA: TGTGCCAGCAGTGACGGGCTAGCGGGAGGGACCGATGAGCAGTTCTTC. Its protein is CASSDGLAGGTDEQFF.

This clone was detected a few times. CDR3 region: CASSLSGGEQYF. CDR3 coding DNA: TGTGCCAGCAGTTTATCTGGGGGCGAGCAGTACTTC. The chain is built from TRBV28 and TRBJ2-7; D is possibly TRBD1 or TRBD2 (5 bases each). Germline assignment: CDR1 MDHEN and CDR2 SYDVKM. The CDR3 loop spans 12 amino acids. Trimming cost V 1 base and J 6 bases, with 7 bases left between them.

This clone has ten or more counts. The rearrangement joins TRBV28 to TRBJ2-3; D call uncertain. Germline CDR1 is MDHEN and CDR2 is SYDVKM. This CDR3 spans 12 amino acids. Trimming took 4 bases from V and 5 from J, leaving 7 bases between them. In DNA form, the CDR3 reads TGTGCCAGCAGTTCCTCGCGAGATACGCAGTATTTT. Translated, it gives CASSSSRDTQYF.

Ten or more counts support this clone. The J gene is TRBJ2-7, the V gene TRBV20-1, with a possible D match to TRBD1 (6 bases). V lost 0 bases to trimming and J lost 6 bases, with 15 bases between them. The CDR3 covers 14 residues. Germline V gives CDR1 DFQATT, CDR2 SNEGSKA (reference sequence). The CDR3 is CSARDLGTPGEQYF. CDR3 nucleotide sequence: TGCAGTGCTAGAGATCTCGGGACACCGGGCGAGCAGTACTTC.

This clone was recorded many times. The genes are TRBV5-4 and TRBJ2-2; 15 bases are shared with TRBD2. CDR3 length: 19 residues. V shed 2 bases, J shed 5 bases, and the junction held 10 bases outside the gene matches. The germline CDR1 and CDR2 sequences are SGHNT and YYREEE (reference sequence). The CDR3 DNA sequence: TGTGCCAGCAGCTTAATGGCCAGGACTAGCGGGAGGGTTACCGGGGAGCTGTTTTTT. Its protein product is CASSLMARTSGRVTGELFF.

The rearrangement uses TRBV20-1 and TRBJ1-3; D remains ambiguous. V was shortened by 3 bases and J by 3 bases, with 9 bases between the two germline ends. The germline V gene has CDR1 DFQATT and CDR2 SNEGSKA (reference sequence). This CDR3 spans 13 amino acids. The CDR3 bases are TGCAGTGCTAGTGCGGGTTTTGGAAACACCATATATTTT. It encodes CSASAGFGNTIYF.

This clone occurred many times. This rearrangement joins TRBV7-9 to TRBJ1-6; tentatively, D is TRBD1 (6 bases). Germline-derived CDR1 and CDR2 are SEHNR and FQNEAQ (reference sequence). This CDR3 has 15 residues. The V gene lost 4 bases and the J gene lost 10 bases, with 17 bases spanning the gap. The DNA of the CDR3 is TGTGCCAGCAGCTCCCTGACAGGAGGGGAATCACCCCTCCACTTT. Its protein product is CASSSLTGGESPLHF.